This TCR beta chain was profiled in a study of T cell repertoires in cytomegalovirus infection. Findings of the study overall: Of the TCR beta families, the public ones yielded a cumulative frequency that identified carriers of CMV plus the relevant HLA. CMV-specific HLA-C-restricted TCR beta clonotypes dominated the ex vivo response.

CDR3 length: 12 residues. Trimming cost V 3 bases and J 7 bases, with 10 bases left between them. Germline CDR1 SGHTS, CDR2 YDEGEE. A single record per CDR3 protein comes from TCRdb applying MiXCR to the reads. The sample has hundreds of thousands of distinct CDR3 sequences; 6.5% are singletons. This clonotype occurred many times. Its antigen is unknown. The origin of this receptor is a human donor in good health (CMV status not recorded). Some clones in this sample may be carry-over from other donors' samples. Material for sequencing was PBMCs. The V gene is TRBV5-8, the J gene TRBJ2-5, with D tentatively TRBD1 (6 bases). CDR3 nucleotide sequence: TGTGCCAGCAGCTCAGGGGTCGGGACCCAGTACTTC. Protein: CASSSGVGTQYF.